The TCR beta chain described here comes from a study of blood T cell repertoires in COVID-19. How the authors handled the data: Cell counts per sample came from amplifying reference gene primers. Data came from immunoSEQ multiplex PCR; TCRdb stores just in-frame clones and leaves some out. V, J and clone size derive from that table, while D and trimming were established from the DNA sequence. The data contain fewer than 250,000 clones, roughly 80% of them singletons. The CDR3 extends over 14 amino acids. V shed 4 bases and J 3 bases; nucleotides not matched to a gene: 4. The germline V gene has CDR1 SGDLS and CDR2 YYNGEE.

Material: peripheral blood. The chain uses TRBV9 and TRBJ2-1; TRBD1 matches 7 bases. This clonotype was sampled from a woman older than 75 with COVID-19, enrolled during active disease. CDR3 sequence (DNA): TGTGCCAGCAGCCCGGGACAGAGCTACAATGAGCAGTTCTTC. It encodes CASSPGQSYNEQFF.